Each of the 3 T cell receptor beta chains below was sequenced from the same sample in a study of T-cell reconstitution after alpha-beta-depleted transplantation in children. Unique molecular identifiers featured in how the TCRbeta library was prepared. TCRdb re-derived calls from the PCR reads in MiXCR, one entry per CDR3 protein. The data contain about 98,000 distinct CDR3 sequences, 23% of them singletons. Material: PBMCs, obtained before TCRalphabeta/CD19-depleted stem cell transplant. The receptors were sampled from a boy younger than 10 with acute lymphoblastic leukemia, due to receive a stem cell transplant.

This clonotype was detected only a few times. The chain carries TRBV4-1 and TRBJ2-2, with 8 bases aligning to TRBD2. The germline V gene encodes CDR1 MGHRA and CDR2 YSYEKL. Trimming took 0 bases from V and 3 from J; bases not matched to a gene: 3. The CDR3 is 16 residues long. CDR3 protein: CASSQDEREYTGELFF. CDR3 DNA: TGCGCCAGCAGCCAAGATGAGCGGGAGTACACCGGGGAGCTGTTTTTT.

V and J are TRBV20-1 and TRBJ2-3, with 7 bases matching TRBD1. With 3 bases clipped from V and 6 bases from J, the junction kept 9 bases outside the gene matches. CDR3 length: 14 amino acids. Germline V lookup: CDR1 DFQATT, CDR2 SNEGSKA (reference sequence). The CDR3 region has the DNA TGCAGTGCTAGGGACGGTGAGGGGGCCGATACGCAGTATTTT. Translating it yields CSARDGEGADTQYF.

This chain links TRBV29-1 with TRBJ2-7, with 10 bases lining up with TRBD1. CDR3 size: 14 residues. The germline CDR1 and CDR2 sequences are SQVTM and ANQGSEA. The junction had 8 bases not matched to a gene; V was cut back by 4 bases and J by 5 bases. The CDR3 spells CSVVLTGGVDEQYF. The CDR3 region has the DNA TGCAGCGTTGTTCTGACAGGGGGCGTCGACGAGCAGTACTTC.